The next 24 T cell receptor beta chains were all read from a single sample in a study of T cell responses to AZD1222 COVID-19 vaccine. Sequencing used immunoSEQ multiplex PCR; TCRdb keeps in-frame clones, though not all of them. The sample records around 100,000 clones, about 85% being singletons. The sequencing used peripheral blood, collected 28 days after the second AZD1222 dose. The receptors originated from an adult who received the AZD1222 COVID-19 vaccine.

This clone was seen only once. V is TRBV6-2 or TRBV6-3 and J is TRBJ2-1, with 8 bases lining up with TRBD2. V was clipped by 1 base and J by 6 bases; unmatched bases: 5. The germline V gene encodes CDR1 MNHEY and CDR2 SVGEGT. The CDR3 loop spans 15 amino acids. CDR3 bases: TGTGCCAGCAGTTACTTTCGGGAGGGGATCAATGAGCAGTTCTTC. Translated, it gives CASSYFREGINEQFF.

This sequence joins TRBV4-1 and TRBJ1-1, with 8 bases lining up with TRBD1. V dropped 3 bases and J dropped 9; count of bases not matched to a gene: 6. The CDR3 sequence is 13 residues long. Germline CDR1 MGHRA, CDR2 YSYEKL. The CDR3 protein is CASSHWDRKQAFF. For the CDR3, the DNA is TGCGCCAGCAGCCACTGGGACAGGAAGCAAGCTTTCTTT.

The rearrangement links TRBV7-3 to TRBJ1-1; TRBD1 matches 9 bases. Germline V CDR1 and CDR2: SGHTA, FQGTGA. CDR3 length equals 15 residues. The J segment lost 5 bases and the V segment lost 5 bases, leaving 9 bases of the junction unmatched. CDR3: CASSPGTGWETEAFF. CDR3 nucleotides: TGTGCCAGCAGCCCAGGGACAGGGTGGGAAACTGAAGCTTTCTTT.

This clone was seen more than once but under ten times. The chain links TRBV4-3 to TRBJ2-7, with unresolved D. Germline CDR1 LGHNA, CDR2 YSLEER. CDR3 length: 15 amino acids. Trimming cost V 1 base and J 7 bases, with 17 bases left between them. The CDR3 sequence: CASSQVGRSRQEQYF. In DNA, the CDR3 is TGCGCCAGCAGCCAAGTCGGACGCTCTCGGCAGGAGCAGTACTTC.

J is TRBJ2-7 and V is TRBV5-1, with 12 positions matching TRBD2. Germline CDR1 SGHRS, CDR2 YFSETQ. Germline trimming cut 0 bases from V and 5 bases from J; bases unmatched to any gene: 3. The CDR3 extends over 15 amino acids. The CDR3 sequence is CASSLGLAGVDEQYF. The CDR3 DNA is TGCGCCAGCAGCTTGGGACTAGCGGGAGTAGACGAGCAGTACTTC.

This chain links TRBV9 with TRBJ2-3; 8 bases line up with TRBD2. Per germline, CDR1 SGDLS and CDR2 YYNGEE. The CDR3 runs to 16 residues. With V trimmed by 5 bases and J by 11 bases, 19 bases remained unmatched. For the CDR3, the DNA is TGTGCCAGCAGTTCTAAAGCGGGAGTAGCAGCCTTCGGGCAGTATTTT. Translation gives CASSSKAGVAAFGQYF. Supplemented by reference TRBV9 and TRBJ2-3, the full variable domain reads DSGVTQTPKHLITATGQRVTLRCSPRSGDLSVYWYQQSLDQGLQFLIQYYNGEERAKGNILERFSAQQFPDLHSELNLSSLELGDSALYFCASSSKAGVAAFGQYFGPGTRLTVL.

V usage is TRBV10-3 and J usage is TRBJ2-1; 15 bases agree with TRBD2. The V and J ends lost 2 bases and 7 bases, in that order; junction bases with no gene match: 15. This CDR3 has 20 amino acids. The germline gives CDR1 ENHRY, CDR2 SYGVKD. Written as DNA, the CDR3 is TGTGCCATCAGTGAGGTCCCTACCGGACTAGCGGGAGGGCCGAGGAATGAGCAGTTCTTC. It codes for CAISEVPTGLAGGPRNEQFF.

This chain joins TRBV2 and TRBJ1-5; unclear D gene. CDR1 and CDR2 (germline): SNHLY, FYNNEI. Trimming took 4 bases from V and 4 from J, leaving 11 bases between them. CDR3 length: 14 residues. The CDR3 reads CASSVRGPNQPQHF. The CDR3 DNA reads as TGTGCCAGCAGTGTTCGGGGTCCTAATCAGCCCCAGCATTTT.

The chain carries TRBV6-5 and TRBJ2-3, with 13 bases aligning to TRBD2. The CDR3 has 15 residues. Germline V CDR1 and CDR2: MNHEY, SVGAGI. The V segment lost 4 bases and the J segment 4 bases; nucleotides outside the gene matches: 2. CDR3 sequence: CASSSTSGRPDTQYF. The CDR3 nucleotides read TGTGCCAGCAGTTCGACTAGCGGGAGGCCAGATACGCAGTATTTT.

This sequence joins TRBV28 and TRBJ1-5; D not certain. The ends were cut back, 1 base at V and 2 bases at J, with 15 bases in the middle. This CDR3 spans 17 amino acids. Germline-derived CDR1 and CDR2 are MDHEN and SYDVKM. The CDR3 region has the DNA TGTGCCAGCAGTTTATCCCTGGCCGTGGTCGGCAATCAGCCCCAGCATTTT. This encodes CASSLSLAVVGNQPQHF. Full variable domain (missing parts from reference TRBV28 and TRBJ1-5): DVKVTQSSRYLVKRTGEKVFLECVQDMDHENMFWYRQDPGLGLRLIYFSYDVKMKEKGDIPEGYSVSREKKERFSLILESASTNQTSMYLCASSLSLAVVGNQPQHFGDGTRLSIL.

The chain links TRBV27 to TRBJ1-2; 8 nucleotides align to TRBD1. The junction had 5 bases not matched to a gene; V was cut back by 4 bases and J by 4 bases. CDR3 size: 14 residues. The germline CDR1 and CDR2 sequences are MNHEY and SMNVEV (reference sequence). DNA of the CDR3: TGTGCCAGCAGTTCAGGGGGCGAGGTCTATGGCTACACCTTC. This translates into CASSSGGEVYGYTF.

V usage is TRBV5-1 and J usage is TRBJ2-7; D unresolved. CDR3 size: 15 residues. Germline V lookup: CDR1 SGHRS, CDR2 YFSETQ. Trimming shortened V by 0 bases and J by 0 bases, and 10 bases separated the two germline ends. In DNA form, the CDR3 reads TGCGCCAGCAGCTTGGCTGGCAGGTCCTCCTACGAGCAGTACTTC. As protein: CASSLAGRSSYEQYF. The full variable domain, completed using reference TRBV5-1 and TRBJ2-7, is KAGVTQTPRYLIKTRGQQVTLSCSPISGHRSVSWYQQTPGQGLQFLFEYFSETQRNKGNFPGRFSGRQFSNSRSEMNVSTLELGDSALYLCASSLAGRSSYEQYFGPGTRLTVT.

The chain has TRBV6-5 and TRBJ1-1, with 8 bases identical to TRBD1. CDR1 and CDR2 (germline): MNHEY, SVGAGI. Losses at the gene ends were 6 bases for V and 3 bases for J; bases not matched to a gene: 3. The length of the CDR3 is 13 residues. CDR3 sequence: CASRVTGDTEAFF. CDR3 DNA sequence: TGTGCCAGCAGGGTGACAGGGGACACTGAAGCTTTCTTT.

This sequence joins TRBV11-2 and TRBJ1-1, with 7 bases identical to TRBD1. Trimming at V came to 0 bases and at J to 4 bases, leaving 17 bases not matched to a gene. The germline gives CDR1 SGHAT, CDR2 FQNNGV. The CDR3 is made up of 19 amino acids. Here the CDR3 DNA reads TGTGCCAGCAGCTTAGAGGGTTCAGGGACAGCCCGACGTGGCACTGAAGCTTTCTTT. It encodes CASSLEGSGTARRGTEAFF.

The CDR3 reads CASSQREVAGRYNEQFF. CDR3 in DNA: TGCGCCAGCAGCCAAAGGGAGGTAGCGGGACGATACAATGAGCAGTTCTTC. The rearrangement uses TRBV4-1 and TRBJ2-1, with TRBD2 matching over 8 bases. The length of the CDR3 is 17 residues. CDR1 and CDR2 from the germline V gene are MGHRA and YSYEKL. Trimming at V came to 2 bases and at J to 4 bases, leaving 10 bases not matched to a gene.

The chain couples TRBV7-9 to TRBJ2-1; TRBD2 matches 8 bases. After removal of 5 bases from V and 3 bases from J, the junction contained 9 bases not matched to a gene. Germline V gene lookup returns CDR1 SEHNR and CDR2 FQNEAQ (reference sequence). This CDR3 region has 16 residues. The CDR3, as DNA: TGTGCCAGCAGCGATGGGCTAGCGGGTCACTACAATGAGCAGTTCTTC. Amino acid sequence: CASSDGLAGHYNEQFF.

This clone turned up a few times. The chain is built from TRBV4-1 and TRBJ2-7; D perhaps matches TRBD1 (5 bases). This CDR3 comprises 15 residues. CDR1 MGHRA and CDR2 YSYEKL come from the germline V gene. Trimming left V 0 bases short and J 1 base short, with 10 bases between. CDR3 DNA: TGCGCCAGCAGCCAAGATGAAAGGGGATCCTACGAGCAGTACTTC. Translating it yields CASSQDERGSYEQYF.

J is TRBJ2-1 and V is TRBV7-8; either TRBD1 or TRBD2 may fit D (5 bases each). Germline loops: CDR1 SGHVS, CDR2 FQNEAQ. The CDR3 totals 15 residues. Trimming removed 7 bases from V and 4 bases from J, with 17 bases in between. This chain's CDR3 is CASNPTGTEYNEQFF. CDR3 in DNA: TGTGCCAGCAACCCGACCGGGACGGAATACAATGAGCAGTTCTTC. The variable domain in full, completed from reference TRBV7-8 and TRBJ2-1, reads GAGVSQSPRYKVAKRGQDVALRCDPISGHVSLFWYQQALGQGPEFLTYFQNEAQLDKSGLPSDRFFAERPEGSVSTLKIQRTQQEDSAVYLCASNPTGTEYNEQFFGPGTRLTVL.

The DNA of the CDR3 is TGCGCCAGCAGCTTGGACAGGGGAGGAGGTGAAAAACTGTTTTTT. This sequence encodes CASSLDRGGGEKLFF. This chain connects TRBV5-1 to TRBJ1-4, with 7 bases that match TRBD1. Germline V gene sequence: CDR1 SGHRS, CDR2 YFSETQ. The CDR3 length is 15 residues. V was clipped by 0 bases and J by 7 bases; unmatched bases: 6. Supplemented by reference TRBV5-1 and TRBJ1-4, the full variable domain reads KAGVTQTPRYLIKTRGQQVTLSCSPISGHRSVSWYQQTPGQGLQFLFEYFSETQRNKGNFPGRFSGRQFSNSRSEMNVSTLELGDSALYLCASSLDRGGGEKLFFGSGTQLSVL.

V and J are TRBV10-3 and TRBJ1-5; D is possibly TRBD1 (6 bases). The CDR3 has 12 residues. CDR1 ENHRY and CDR2 SYGVKD come from the germline V gene. V lost 6 bases to trimming and J lost 6 bases, with 9 bases between them. The CDR3 sequence is CAISLQGQPQHF. In DNA, the CDR3 is TGTGCCATCAGCCTACAGGGTCAGCCCCAGCATTTT.

The CDR3 region has the DNA TGCGCCAGCAGCCGAAGACTAGCGGGAGAAGGCGAGCAGTACTTC. Amino acids: CASSRRLAGEGEQYF. The rearrangement joins TRBV4-1 to TRBJ2-7; TRBD2 agrees at 12 bases. Germline CDR1 is MGHRA and CDR2 is YSYEKL. J was trimmed by 6 bases and V by 4 bases; bases with no gene match: 7. This CDR3 region has 15 residues.

This sequence joins TRBV4-1 and TRBJ1-2; D possibly corresponds to TRBD1 (5 bases). The germline V gene encodes CDR1 MGHRA and CDR2 YSYEKL. This CDR3 contains 18 residues. Trimming cost V 1 base and J 8 bases, with 26 bases left between them. The CDR3 is CASSQVATLLGTRAGYTF. In DNA, the CDR3 is TGCGCCAGCAGCCAAGTCGCCACCTTGCTAGGGACTCGTGCAGGCTACACCTTC.

V usage is TRBV5-5 and J usage is TRBJ1-4; D remains unclear. The CDR3 totals 14 residues. Per the germline V gene, CDR1 is SGHKS and CDR2 is YYEKEE (reference sequence). V dropped 4 bases and J dropped 7 bases, with 14 bases sitting between them. CDR3 amino acids: CASSAQVLAEKLFF. The CDR3, as DNA: TGTGCCAGCAGCGCCCAGGTGTTGGCTGAAAAACTGTTTTTT. The entire variable domain, with the rest obtained from reference TRBV5-5 and TRBJ1-4, is as follows: DAGVTQSPTHLIKTRGQQVTLRCSPISGHKSVSWYQQVLGQGPQFIFQYYEKEERGRGNFPDRFSARQFPNYSSELNVNALLLGDSALYLCASSAQVLAEKLFFGSGTQLSVL.

This sequence joins TRBV28 and TRBJ1-6; TRBD1 matches 7 bases. Trimming removed 5 bases from V and 2 bases from J; junction bases left unmatched: 6. The CDR3 consists of 16 residues. Germline V gene sequence: CDR1 MDHEN, CDR2 SYDVKM. CDR3 sequence reads: CASSGRQGTYNSPLHF. DNA for the CDR3: TGTGCCAGCAGTGGTCGACAGGGCACCTATAATTCACCCCTCCACTTT.